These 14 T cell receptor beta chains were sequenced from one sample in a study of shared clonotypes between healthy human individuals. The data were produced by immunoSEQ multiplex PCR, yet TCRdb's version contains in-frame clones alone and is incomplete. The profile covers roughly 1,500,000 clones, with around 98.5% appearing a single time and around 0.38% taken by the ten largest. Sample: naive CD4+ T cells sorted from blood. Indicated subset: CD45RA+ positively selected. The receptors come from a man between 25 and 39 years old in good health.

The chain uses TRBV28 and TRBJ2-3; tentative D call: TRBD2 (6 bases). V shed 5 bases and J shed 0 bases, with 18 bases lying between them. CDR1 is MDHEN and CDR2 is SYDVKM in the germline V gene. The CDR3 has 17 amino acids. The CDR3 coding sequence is TGTGCCAGCAGTCAGACTAGTTGGGGACCTAGCACAGATACGCAGTATTTT. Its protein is CASSQTSWGPSTDTQYF. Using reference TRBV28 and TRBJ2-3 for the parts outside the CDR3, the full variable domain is DVKVTQSSRYLVKRTGEKVFLECVQDMDHENMFWYRQDPGLGLRLIYFSYDVKMKEKGDIPEGYSVSREKKERFSLILESASTNQTSMYLCASSQTSWGPSTDTQYFGPGTRLTVL.

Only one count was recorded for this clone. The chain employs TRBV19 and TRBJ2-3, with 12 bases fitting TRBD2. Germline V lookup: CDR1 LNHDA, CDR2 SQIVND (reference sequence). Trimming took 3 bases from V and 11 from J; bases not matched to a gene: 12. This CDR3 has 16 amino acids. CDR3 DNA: TGTGCCAGTAGTATGAGAAGCGGACTAGCGGGATTGCAGCAGTATTTT. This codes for CASSMRSGLAGLQQYF.

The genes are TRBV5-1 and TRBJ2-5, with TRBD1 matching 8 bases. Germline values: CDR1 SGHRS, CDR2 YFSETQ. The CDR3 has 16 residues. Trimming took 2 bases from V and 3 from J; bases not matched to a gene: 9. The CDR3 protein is CASSFSAAGGEETQYF. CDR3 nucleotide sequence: TGCGCCAGCAGCTTTAGCGCCGCAGGGGGCGAAGAGACCCAGTACTTC.

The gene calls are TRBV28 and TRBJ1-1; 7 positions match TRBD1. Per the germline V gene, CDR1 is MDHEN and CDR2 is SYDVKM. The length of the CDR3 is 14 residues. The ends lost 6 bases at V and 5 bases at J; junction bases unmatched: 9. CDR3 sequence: CASSKERGQTEAFF. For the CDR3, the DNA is TGTGCCAGCAGCAAGGAGAGGGGGCAAACTGAAGCTTTCTTT.

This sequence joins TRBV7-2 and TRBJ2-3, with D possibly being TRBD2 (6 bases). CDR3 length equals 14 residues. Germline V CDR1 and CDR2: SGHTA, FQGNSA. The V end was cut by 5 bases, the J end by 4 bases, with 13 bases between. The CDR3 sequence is CASSRRSGSDTQYF. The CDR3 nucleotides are TGTGCCAGCAGCAGAAGGAGCGGGTCAGATACGCAGTATTTT.

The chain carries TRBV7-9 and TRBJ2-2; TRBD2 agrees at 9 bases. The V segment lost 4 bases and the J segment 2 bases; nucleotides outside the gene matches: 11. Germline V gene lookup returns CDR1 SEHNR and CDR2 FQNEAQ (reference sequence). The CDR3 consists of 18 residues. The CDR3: CASSSPSSGRPNTGELFF. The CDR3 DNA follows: TGTGCCAGCAGCTCCCCAAGTAGCGGGAGACCTAACACCGGGGAGCTGTTTTTT.

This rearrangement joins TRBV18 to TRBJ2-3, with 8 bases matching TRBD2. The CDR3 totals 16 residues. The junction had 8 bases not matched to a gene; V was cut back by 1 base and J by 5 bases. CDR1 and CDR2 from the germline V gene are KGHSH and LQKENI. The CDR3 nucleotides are TGTGCCAGCTCACCACTCCAGCGGGAGCGGGGAGATACGCAGTATTTT. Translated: CASSPLQRERGDTQYF.

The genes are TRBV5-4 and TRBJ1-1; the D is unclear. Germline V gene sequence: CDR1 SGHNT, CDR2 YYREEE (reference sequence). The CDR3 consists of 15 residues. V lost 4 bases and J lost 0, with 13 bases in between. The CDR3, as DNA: TGTGCCAGCAGCCGGAGAGGCACTTTGAACACTGAAGCTTTCTTT. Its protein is CASSRRGTLNTEAFF.

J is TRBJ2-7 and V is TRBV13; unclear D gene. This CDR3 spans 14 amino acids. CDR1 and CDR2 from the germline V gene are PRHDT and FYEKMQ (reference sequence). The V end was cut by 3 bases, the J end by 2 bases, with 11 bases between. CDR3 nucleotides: TGTGCCAGCAGCTTGGTCAGTAGAGCCTACGAGCAGTACTTC. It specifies CASSLVSRAYEQYF.

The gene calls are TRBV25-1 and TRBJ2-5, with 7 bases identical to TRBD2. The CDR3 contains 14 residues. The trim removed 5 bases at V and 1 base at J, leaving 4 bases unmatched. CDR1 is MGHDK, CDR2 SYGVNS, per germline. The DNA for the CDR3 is TGTGCCAGCAGTCCCTCTAGCGGCCAAGAGACCCAGTACTTC. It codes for CASSPSSGQETQYF.

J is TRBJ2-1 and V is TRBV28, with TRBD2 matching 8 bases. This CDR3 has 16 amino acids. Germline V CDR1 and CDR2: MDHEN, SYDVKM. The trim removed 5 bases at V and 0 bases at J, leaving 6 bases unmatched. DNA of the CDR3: TGTGCCAGCAGTACCCGAGCGGGAGACTCCTACAATGAGCAGTTCTTC. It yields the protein CASSTRAGDSYNEQFF. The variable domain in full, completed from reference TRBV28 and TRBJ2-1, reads DVKVTQSSRYLVKRTGEKVFLECVQDMDHENMFWYRQDPGLGLRLIYFSYDVKMKEKGDIPEGYSVSREKKERFSLILESASTNQTSMYLCASSTRAGDSYNEQFFGPGTRLTVL.

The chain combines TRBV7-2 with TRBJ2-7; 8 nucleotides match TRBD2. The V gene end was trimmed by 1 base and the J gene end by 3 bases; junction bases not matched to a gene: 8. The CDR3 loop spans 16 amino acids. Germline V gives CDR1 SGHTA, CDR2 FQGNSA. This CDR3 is CASSLGGPAGVYEQYF. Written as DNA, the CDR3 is TGTGCCAGCAGCTTAGGGGGGCCAGCGGGAGTCTACGAGCAGTACTTC.

The CDR3 spells CASSLRDSSGNTIYF. CDR3 DNA sequence: TGTGCCAGCAGCCTCCGGGACAGCTCTGGAAACACCATATATTTT. V usage is TRBV7-6 and J usage is TRBJ1-3, with 7 bases identical to TRBD1. Germline V gene lookup returns CDR1 SGHVS and CDR2 FNYEAQ. The CDR3 is made up of 15 amino acids. The V and J ends lost 5 bases and 0 bases, in that order; junction bases with no gene match: 4.

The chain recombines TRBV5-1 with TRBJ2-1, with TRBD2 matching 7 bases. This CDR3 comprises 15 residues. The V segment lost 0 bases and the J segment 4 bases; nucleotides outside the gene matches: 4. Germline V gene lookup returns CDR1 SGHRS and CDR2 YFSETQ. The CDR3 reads CASSLVGGVYNEQFF. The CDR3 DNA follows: TGCGCCAGCAGCTTGGTGGGAGGGGTTTACAATGAGCAGTTCTTC.